This T cell receptor beta chain is drawn from a study of shared clonotypes between healthy human individuals. Study information: The study enrolled a couple of women and a few men aged 18 to 49.

CDR3 length: 16 residues. Trimming pared 5 bases from V and 4 bases from J, leaving 21 bases between. Per germline, CDR1 MNHEY and CDR2 SMNVEV (reference sequence). A CD45RA+ naive subset and a CD45RA-negative memory subset were split from CD4+ cells. Turning to this clone: Its antigen is unidentified.

Profiling relied on immunoSEQ multiplex PCR, and the TCRdb table lists in-frame clones only, not all of them. The profile covers around 2.5 million clones, with roughly 93% appearing a single time and roughly 0.39% taken by the ten largest. Findings and limits, study-wide: Few donors restricted represented genetic and exposure-history diversity. Only blood was sampled; tissue repertoires likely differ.

This clonotype originated in a young man in good health. Some clones in this sample may be carry-over from other donors' samples. The sequencing input was naive CD4+ T cells from PBMCs. Indicated subset: CD45RA+ positively selected. The chain links TRBV27 to TRBJ2-7; a weak D match, TRBD1 (6 bases). CDR3 sequence reads: CASSTTLRGRGYEQYF. The DNA of the CDR3 is TGTGCCAGCAGTACCACACTCAGGGGTAGGGGGTACGAGCAGTACTTC.